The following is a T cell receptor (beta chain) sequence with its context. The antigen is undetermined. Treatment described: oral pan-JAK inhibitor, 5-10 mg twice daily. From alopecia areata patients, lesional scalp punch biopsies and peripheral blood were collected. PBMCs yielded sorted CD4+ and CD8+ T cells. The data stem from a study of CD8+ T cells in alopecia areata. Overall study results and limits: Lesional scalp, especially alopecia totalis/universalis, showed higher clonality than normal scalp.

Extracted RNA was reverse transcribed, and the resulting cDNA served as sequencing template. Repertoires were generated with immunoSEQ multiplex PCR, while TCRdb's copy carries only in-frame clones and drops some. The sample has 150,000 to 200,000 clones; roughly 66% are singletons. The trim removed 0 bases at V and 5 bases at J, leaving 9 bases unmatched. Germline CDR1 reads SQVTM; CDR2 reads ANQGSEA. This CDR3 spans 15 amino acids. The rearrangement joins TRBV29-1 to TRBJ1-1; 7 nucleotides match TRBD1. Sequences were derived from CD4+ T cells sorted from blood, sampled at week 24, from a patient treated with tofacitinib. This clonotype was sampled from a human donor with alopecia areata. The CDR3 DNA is TGCAGCGTTGAAGAACCCCCAGGGGGGGATACTGAAGCTTTCTTT. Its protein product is CSVEEPPGGDTEAFF. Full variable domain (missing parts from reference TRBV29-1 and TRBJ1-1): SAVISQKPSRDICQRGTSLTIQCQVDSQVTMMFWYRQQPGQSLTLIATANQGSEATYESGFVIDKFPISRPNLTFSTLTVSNMSPEDSSIYLCSVEEPPGGDTEAFFGQGTRLTVV.